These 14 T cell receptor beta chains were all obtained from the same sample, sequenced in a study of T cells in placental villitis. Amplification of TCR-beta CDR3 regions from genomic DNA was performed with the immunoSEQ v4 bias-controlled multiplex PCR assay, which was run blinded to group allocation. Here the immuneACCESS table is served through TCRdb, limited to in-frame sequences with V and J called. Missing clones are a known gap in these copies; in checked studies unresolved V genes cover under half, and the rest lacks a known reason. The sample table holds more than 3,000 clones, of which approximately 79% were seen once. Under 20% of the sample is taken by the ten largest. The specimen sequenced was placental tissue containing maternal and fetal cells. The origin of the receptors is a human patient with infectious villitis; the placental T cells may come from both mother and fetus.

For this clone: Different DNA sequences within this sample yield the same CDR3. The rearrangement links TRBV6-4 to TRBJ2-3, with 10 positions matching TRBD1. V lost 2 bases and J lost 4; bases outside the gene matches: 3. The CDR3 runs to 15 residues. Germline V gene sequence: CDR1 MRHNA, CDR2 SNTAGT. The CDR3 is CASSDATGGADTQYF. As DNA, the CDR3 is TGTGCCAGCAGTGACGCGACAGGGGGCGCAGATACGCAGTATTTT.

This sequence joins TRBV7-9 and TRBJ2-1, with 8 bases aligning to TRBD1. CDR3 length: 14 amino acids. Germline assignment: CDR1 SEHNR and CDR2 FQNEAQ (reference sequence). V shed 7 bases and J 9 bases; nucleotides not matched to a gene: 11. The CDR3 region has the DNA TGTGCCAGCAAATCCGGGACAGGTGGGGGTGAGCAGTTCTTC. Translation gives CASKSGTGGGEQFF.

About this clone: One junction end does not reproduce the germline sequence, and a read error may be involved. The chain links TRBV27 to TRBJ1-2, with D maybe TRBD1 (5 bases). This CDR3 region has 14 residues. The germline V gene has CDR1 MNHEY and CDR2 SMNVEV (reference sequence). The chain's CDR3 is CASSLSGVEYGYTF. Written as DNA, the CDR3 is TGTGCCAGCAGCTTATCGGGGGTGGAGTATGGCTACACCTTC.

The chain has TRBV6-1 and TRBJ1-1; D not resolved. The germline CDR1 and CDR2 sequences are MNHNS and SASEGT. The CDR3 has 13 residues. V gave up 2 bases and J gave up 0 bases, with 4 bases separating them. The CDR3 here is CASSELLNTEAFF. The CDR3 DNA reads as TGTGCCAGCAGTGAACTTTTGAACACTGAAGCTTTCTTT.

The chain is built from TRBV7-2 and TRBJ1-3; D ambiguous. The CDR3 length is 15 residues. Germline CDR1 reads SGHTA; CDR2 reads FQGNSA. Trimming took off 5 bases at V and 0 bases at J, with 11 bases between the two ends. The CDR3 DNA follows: TGTGCCAGCAGCCCCCCAGGCCTCTCTGGAAACACCATATATTTT. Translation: CASSPPGLSGNTIYF.

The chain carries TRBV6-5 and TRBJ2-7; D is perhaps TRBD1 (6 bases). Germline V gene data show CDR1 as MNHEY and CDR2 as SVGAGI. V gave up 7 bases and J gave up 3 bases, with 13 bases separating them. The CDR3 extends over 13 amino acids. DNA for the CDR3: TGTGCCAGCACGATTACACAGGGCTACGAGCAGTACGTC. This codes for CASTITQGYEQYV.

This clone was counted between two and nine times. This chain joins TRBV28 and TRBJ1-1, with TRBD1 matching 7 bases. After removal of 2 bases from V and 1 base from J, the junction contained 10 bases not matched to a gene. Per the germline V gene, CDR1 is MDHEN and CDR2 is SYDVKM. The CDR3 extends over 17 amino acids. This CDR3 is CASSLTGTVLRNTEAFF. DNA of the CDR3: TGTGCCAGCAGTTTAACTGGGACAGTGCTCCGGAACACTGAAGCTTTCTTT.

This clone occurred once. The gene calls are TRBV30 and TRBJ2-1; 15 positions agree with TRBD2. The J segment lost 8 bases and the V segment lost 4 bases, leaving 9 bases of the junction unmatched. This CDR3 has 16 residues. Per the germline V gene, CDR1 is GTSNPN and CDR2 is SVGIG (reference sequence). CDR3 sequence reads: CAWTFGLAGGVHEQFF. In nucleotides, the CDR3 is TGTGCCTGGACCTTCGGACTAGCGGGGGGGGTTCATGAGCAGTTCTTC.

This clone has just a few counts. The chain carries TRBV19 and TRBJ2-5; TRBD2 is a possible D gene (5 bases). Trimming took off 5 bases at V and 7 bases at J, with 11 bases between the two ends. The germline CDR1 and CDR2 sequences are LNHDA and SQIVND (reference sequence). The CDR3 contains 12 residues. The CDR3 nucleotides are TGTGCCAGTAGTGCGGGTCGGGGGACCCAGTACTTC. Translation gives CASSAGRGTQYF.

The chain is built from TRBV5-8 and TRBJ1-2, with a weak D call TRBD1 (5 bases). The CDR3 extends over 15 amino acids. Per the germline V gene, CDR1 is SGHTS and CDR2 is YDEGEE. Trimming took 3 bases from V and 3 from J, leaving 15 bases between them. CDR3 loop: CASSSATGAYYGYTF. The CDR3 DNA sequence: TGTGCCAGCAGCTCAGCTACCGGGGCCTACTATGGCTACACCTTC.

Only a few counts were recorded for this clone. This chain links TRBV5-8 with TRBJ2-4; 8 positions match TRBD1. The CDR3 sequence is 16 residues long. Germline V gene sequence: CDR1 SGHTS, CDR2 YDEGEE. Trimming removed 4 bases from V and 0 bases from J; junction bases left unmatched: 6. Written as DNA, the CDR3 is TGTGCCAGCAGCATGGGACAGGCCTTAGCCAAAAACATTCAGTACTTC. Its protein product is CASSMGQALAKNIQYF.

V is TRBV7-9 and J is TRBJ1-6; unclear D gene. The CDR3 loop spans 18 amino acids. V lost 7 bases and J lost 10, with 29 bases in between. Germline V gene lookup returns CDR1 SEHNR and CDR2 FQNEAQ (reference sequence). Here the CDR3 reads CASTPETLYRTRGSPLHF. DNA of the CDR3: TGTGCCAGCACCCCCGAAACATTATACCGGACCCGGGGATCACCCCTCCACTTT.

DNA of the CDR3: TGTGCCAGCAGCTGGCCCTATTCACCCCTCCACTTT. Encoded protein: CASSWPYSPLHF. V usage is TRBV5-4 and J usage is TRBJ1-6, with D unresolved. The germline V and J ends were trimmed by 3 bases and 8 bases, with 6 bases remaining between them. Germline CDR1 reads SGHNT; CDR2 reads YYREEE (reference sequence). This CDR3 region has 12 residues.

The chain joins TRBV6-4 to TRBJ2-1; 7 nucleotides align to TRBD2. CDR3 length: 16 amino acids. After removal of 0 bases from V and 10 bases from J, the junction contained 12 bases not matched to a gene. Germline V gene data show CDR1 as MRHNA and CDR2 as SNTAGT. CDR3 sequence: CASSDSGGGTLSEQFF. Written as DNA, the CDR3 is TGTGCCAGCAGTGACTCTGGCGGGGGAACCTTGTCGGAGCAGTTCTTC.